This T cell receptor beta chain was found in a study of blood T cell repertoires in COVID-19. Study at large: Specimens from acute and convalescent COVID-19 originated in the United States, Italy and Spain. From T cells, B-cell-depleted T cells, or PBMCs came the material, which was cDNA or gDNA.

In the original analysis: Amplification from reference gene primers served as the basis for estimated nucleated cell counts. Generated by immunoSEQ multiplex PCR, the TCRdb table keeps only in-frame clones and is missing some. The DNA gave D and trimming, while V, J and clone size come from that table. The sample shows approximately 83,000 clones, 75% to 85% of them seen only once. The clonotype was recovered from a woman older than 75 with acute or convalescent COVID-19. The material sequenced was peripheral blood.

CDR3 bases: TGTGCCAGTAGTTCGGACAGGAATAGCAATCAGCCCCAGCATTTT. This encodes CASSSDRNSNQPQHF. The rearrangement joins TRBV19 to TRBJ1-5; 7 nucleotides line up with TRBD1. V trimming: 5 bases; J trimming: 0 bases; junction bases outside the gene matches: 4. The germline CDR1 and CDR2 sequences are LNHDA and SQIVND (reference sequence). This CDR3 contains 15 residues.